Following are 32 T cell receptor beta chains from one sample sequenced in a study of shared clonotypes between healthy human individuals. TCRdb keeps only in-frame clones here, not all; method: immunoSEQ multiplex PCR. The sample lists about 680,000 clones; less than 80% were seen once. The sample comprised memory CD4+ T cells sorted from blood. Subset: CD45RA-negative fraction. The receptors come from a young woman in good health.

This chain joins TRBV29-1 and TRBJ1-3; 7 nucleotides agree with TRBD1. This CDR3 spans 13 amino acids. Germline-derived CDR1 and CDR2 are SQVTM and ANQGSEA. J was trimmed by 4 bases and V by 6 bases; bases with no gene match: 6. CDR3 sequence (DNA): TGCAGCGTAGACAGGGTGCAAGGAAACACCATATATTTT. Residues: CSVDRVQGNTIYF.

This sequence joins TRBV19 and TRBJ2-1; D possibly corresponds to TRBD2 (7 bases). V lost 2 bases to trimming and J lost 2 bases, with 10 bases between them. The CDR3 consists of 15 residues. CDR1 is LNHDA, CDR2 SQIVND, per germline (reference sequence). CDR3 residues: CASSILGGPYNEQFF. CDR3 sequence (DNA): TGTGCCAGTAGTATACTCGGGGGGCCCTACAATGAGCAGTTCTTC.

In this sample, this clone turned up a few times. J is TRBJ1-3 and V is TRBV18; no reliable D call. This CDR3 is built from 16 residues. Germline loops: CDR1 KGHSH, CDR2 LQKENI. V was clipped by 3 bases and J by 0 bases, with 12 bases between them. CDR3 coding DNA: TGTGCCAGCTCACCTGCGACATATTACTCTGGAAACACCATATATTTT. It encodes CASSPATYYSGNTIYF.

The CDR3 here is CASSLGLAGDTDTQYF. DNA of the CDR3: TGTGCCAGCAGCTTGGGACTAGCGGGAGACACAGATACGCAGTATTTT. The rearrangement links TRBV5-8 to TRBJ2-3; 12 positions match TRBD2. Per the germline V gene, CDR1 is SGHTS and CDR2 is YDEGEE. V lost 0 bases to trimming and J lost 2 bases; unmatched junction nucleotides: 1. CDR3 length: 16 amino acids. The variable domain in full, with the rest retrieved from reference TRBV5-8 and TRBJ2-3, is EAGVTQSPTHLIKTRGQQATLRCSPISGHTSVYWYQQALGLGLQFLLWYDEGEERNRGNFPPRFSGRQFPNYSSELNVNALELEDSALYLCASSLGLAGDTDTQYFGPGTRLTVL.

The chain employs TRBV30 and TRBJ1-4, with a weak D call TRBD1 (5 bases). Germline CDR1 GTSNPN, CDR2 SVGIG (reference sequence). The CDR3 consists of 14 residues. Trimming stripped 7 bases from V and 8 bases from J, with 20 bases between. Here the CDR3 reads CAFGPGRVGEKLFF. The DNA for the CDR3 is TGTGCCTTCGGCCCGGGCAGGGTTGGAGAAAAACTGTTTTTT.

The CDR3 loop reads CASSSSGTGLGYTF. Here the CDR3 DNA reads TGTGCCAGCAGTTCATCCGGGACAGGGCTTGGCTACACCTTC. This rearrangement joins TRBV27 to TRBJ1-2, with TRBD1 identical over 9 bases. The germline gives CDR1 MNHEY, CDR2 SMNVEV (reference sequence). This CDR3 contains 14 residues. With 4 bases clipped from V and 7 bases from J, the junction kept 7 bases outside the gene matches.

The chain employs TRBV11-2 and TRBJ2-1; no reliable D call. This CDR3 contains 13 residues. The germline V gene encodes CDR1 SGHAT and CDR2 FQNNGV. Trimming left V 1 base short and J 5 bases short, with 6 bases between. CDR3 nucleotide sequence: TGTGCCAGCAGCTTAGCCCCTAACAATGAGCAGTTCTTC. Its protein product is CASSLAPNNEQFF.

This clone was seen just once. As DNA, the CDR3 is TGCGCCAGCAGTGATGCCAGGAGCACCTACGAGCAGTACTTC. Its translation: CASSDARSTYEQYF. V and J are TRBV10-1 and TRBJ2-5; no clear D. The J call may be faulty, since TRBJ2-7 better matches the DNA end. CDR3 size: 14 residues. Germline CDR1 is WNHNN and CDR2 is SYGVQD (reference sequence).

The V and J genes are TRBV28 and TRBJ1-1, with 10 bases fitting TRBD1. V trimming: 6 bases; J trimming: 1 base; junction bases outside the gene matches: 8. CDR1 and CDR2 from the germline V gene are MDHEN and SYDVKM. CDR3 size: 16 residues. The CDR3 DNA reads TGTGCCAGCAGCCCCGGGACAGGGGCTGGGAACACTGAAGCTTTCTTT. This sequence encodes CASSPGTGAGNTEAFF.

V is TRBV28 and J is TRBJ2-7; 9 bases align to TRBD1. Germline CDR1 and CDR2: MDHEN and SYDVKM. V gave up 10 bases and J gave up 3 bases; unmatched junction bases: 7. The length of the CDR3 is 13 residues. As DNA, the CDR3 is TGTGCCACAAGACCGGGACAGGGCTACGAGCAGTACTTC. Amino acids: CATRPGQGYEQYF.

The chain joins TRBV19 to TRBJ1-3; D is uncertain. Germline V gives CDR1 LNHDA, CDR2 SQIVND (reference sequence). The CDR3 contains 14 residues. V shed 10 bases and J shed 0 bases, with 13 bases lying between them. Here the CDR3 DNA reads TGTGCCACCAAGGGCCGGGGCTCTGGAAACACCATATATTTT. Its protein is CATKGRGSGNTIYF.

The chain uses TRBV2 and TRBJ2-1; TRBD1 agrees at 8 bases. This CDR3 is 15 amino acids long. The V gene's germline CDR1 is SNHLY and CDR2 FYNNEI. V was pared by 7 bases and J by 6 bases, with 11 bases of the junction left unmatched. CDR3 DNA: TGTGCCAGCAATGGTCGACAGGGGAAACGCAATGAGCAGTTCTTC. Protein: CASNGRQGKRNEQFF.

The rearrangement links TRBV4-3 to TRBJ2-7; no definite D call. Germline lookup yields CDR1 LGHNA and CDR2 YSLEER. The CDR3 length is 11 residues. V dropped 0 bases and J dropped 11 bases, with 8 bases sitting between them. CDR3 nucleotide sequence: TGCGCCAGCAGCCAAGATCTACAGAAGTACTTC. Translating it yields CASSQDLQKYF.

This clone appeared a few times. The chain couples TRBV7-9 to TRBJ2-1; weak D call: TRBD2 (6 bases). V gave up 3 bases and J gave up 2 bases, with 8 bases separating them. CDR3 length: 14 amino acids. Germline V gene sequence: CDR1 SEHNR, CDR2 FQNEAQ (reference sequence). CDR3 DNA: TGTGCCAGCAGCTTTAGCGGAGCCTACAATGAGCAGTTCTTC. As protein: CASSFSGAYNEQFF.

The table lists this clone with a few counts. The chain is built from TRBV5-1 and TRBJ1-1, with D perhaps matching TRBD1 (6 bases). The CDR3 totals 14 residues. Germline V lookup: CDR1 SGHRS, CDR2 YFSETQ. V lost 7 bases and J 0 bases, leaving 13 bases between the germline ends. The chain's CDR3 is CASAPGGMNTEAFF. The CDR3 DNA reads as TGCGCCAGCGCCCCGGGGGGCATGAACACTGAAGCTTTCTTT.

With respect to this clone: Possible read error: a much larger clone is one base away. Other DNA sequences from this sample encode an identical CDR3 as well. The chain combines TRBV7-3 with TRBJ2-7; the match to TRBD2 covers 7 bases. Germline assignment: CDR1 SGHTA and CDR2 FQGTGA. V dropped 5 bases and J dropped 4; count of bases not matched to a gene: 8. The CDR3 runs to 14 residues. The CDR3 protein is CASSPQRDSYEQYF. CDR3 nucleotides: TGTGCCAGCAGCCCCCAGCGGGACTCTTACGAGCAGTACTTC.

V usage is TRBV12-5 and J usage is TRBJ2-2; D might be TRBD2 (6 bases). Germline values: CDR1 LGHNT, CDR2 FRNRAP. V was pared by 3 bases and J by 0 bases, with 11 bases between. The CDR3 extends over 16 amino acids. As DNA, the CDR3 is TGTGCTAGTGGTTTTATAGCGGACGCGAACACCGGGGAGCTGTTTTTT. This translates into CASGFIADANTGELFF.

This sequence joins TRBV9 and TRBJ2-7; TRBD2 agrees at 8 bases. Germline lookup yields CDR1 SGDLS and CDR2 YYNGEE. The CDR3 is made up of 16 amino acids. The ends lost 1 base at V and 7 bases at J; junction bases unmatched: 13. CDR3 coding DNA: TGTGCCAGCAGCGTAAGTACGGCGGGAGGCCTGGGAGAGCAGTACTTC. It encodes CASSVSTAGGLGEQYF.

The CDR3 bases are TGTGCCAGCGGGGAGGACTTCAGCACAGATACGCAGTATTTT. It yields the protein CASGEDFSTDTQYF. This chain uses TRBV2 with TRBJ2-3, with D perhaps matching TRBD2 (6 bases). The CDR3 length is 14 residues. Trimming left V 8 bases short and J 0 bases short, with 12 bases between. Germline lookup yields CDR1 SNHLY and CDR2 FYNNEI.

The chain links TRBV11-3 to TRBJ2-1, with D possibly matching TRBD2 (5 bases). Trimming took 5 bases from V and 3 from J, leaving 8 bases between them. The CDR3 totals 13 residues. The germline V gene encodes CDR1 SGHNT and CDR2 YENEEA. CDR3 loop: CASSSGVYNEQFF. The CDR3 region has the DNA TGTGCCAGCAGCAGCGGTGTCTACAATGAGCAGTTCTTC.

This clone has only a few counts. The chain uses TRBV6-6 and TRBJ2-7; 8 bases agree with TRBD2. CDR1 MNHNY and CDR2 SVGAGI come from the germline V gene (reference sequence). This CDR3 region has 16 residues. Losses at the gene ends were 4 bases for V and 2 bases for J; bases not matched to a gene: 10. For the CDR3, the DNA is TGTGCCAGCAGTTCCATCGGACTAGCAGAAGCCTACGAGCAGTACTTC. As protein: CASSSIGLAEAYEQYF.

There are many counts of this clone. The chain couples TRBV9 to TRBJ2-2, with D unclear. This CDR3 comprises 15 residues. Germline values: CDR1 SGDLS, CDR2 YYNGEE. V shed 3 bases and J shed 5 bases, with 14 bases lying between them. The CDR3 DNA sequence: TGTGCCAGCAGCGCTAAAGTAACCATGACCGGGGAGCTGTTTTTT. Protein product: CASSAKVTMTGELFF.

For the CDR3, the DNA is TGTGCCAGCAGTGAACCCTTTTCCGTGTTTACGCAGTATTTT. Translating it yields CASSEPFSVFTQYF. The rearrangement links TRBV6-1 to TRBJ2-3; D is unclear. CDR1 is MNHNS and CDR2 is SASEGT in the germline V gene. The CDR3 spans 14 residues. Trimming stripped 2 bases from V and 8 bases from J, with 14 bases between.

The chain recombines TRBV11-2 with TRBJ2-3; TRBD1 matches at 7 bases. Per germline, CDR1 SGHAT and CDR2 FQNNGV. The CDR3 extends over 16 amino acids. V lost 6 bases to trimming and J lost 1 base; unmatched junction nucleotides: 10. The CDR3 sequence: CASSPGSGQRTDTQYF. The CDR3 DNA reads as TGTGCCAGCAGTCCCGGATCGGGACAGCGCACAGATACGCAGTATTTT.

This clone has a handful of counts. This chain joins TRBV9 and TRBJ1-2; the D is unclear. The CDR3 runs to 15 residues. Trimming took off 0 bases at V and 4 bases at J, with 13 bases between the two ends. The germline CDR1 and CDR2 sequences are SGDLS and YYNGEE. The CDR3 here is CASSVAPAGVYGYTF. The CDR3 DNA sequence: TGTGCCAGCAGCGTAGCTCCGGCAGGAGTCTATGGCTACACCTTC.

This clone was picked up many times. The V and J genes are TRBV18 and TRBJ1-1; possibly TRBD1 for D (5 bases). V lost 1 base to trimming and J lost 3 bases, with 12 bases between them. Germline CDR1 KGHSH, CDR2 LQKENI. This CDR3 is built from 15 residues. This CDR3 reads CASSPLRDGYTEAFF. The CDR3 DNA is TGTGCCAGCTCACCACTCCGGGACGGGTACACTGAAGCTTTCTTT.

The J gene is TRBJ2-7, the V gene TRBV6-5; TRBD1 might be the D (6 bases). The V end lost 4 bases, the J end lost 2 bases, and 12 bases lay between the germline ends. Germline V gives CDR1 MNHEY, CDR2 SVGAGI. The CDR3 is 14 residues long. The CDR3 sequence is CASSSPGTTYEQYF. CDR3 nucleotide sequence: TGTGCCAGCAGTTCCCCCGGGACAACCTACGAGCAGTACTTC.

The CDR3 DNA reads TGTGCCAGCAGTTTGACGAGGGTTGGGGCAAGAAACACCATATATTTT. This translates into CASSLTRVGARNTIYF. The rearrangement uses TRBV28 and TRBJ1-3, with a possible D match to TRBD1 (5 bases). Germline assignment: CDR1 MDHEN and CDR2 SYDVKM. The CDR3 totals 16 residues. Trimming left V 3 bases short and J 5 bases short, with 17 bases between.

The chain is built from TRBV14 and TRBJ2-3; 8 nucleotides align to TRBD1. The CDR3 length is 17 residues. V trimming: 4 bases; J trimming: 5 bases; junction bases outside the gene matches: 14. CDR1 and CDR2 (germline): SGHDN, FVKESK. CDR3 in DNA: TGTGCCAGCAGCCCGCACCCAGAGACAGGGGTAATAGATACGCAGTATTTT. Amino acids: CASSPHPETGVIDTQYF.

The rearrangement uses TRBV20-1 and TRBJ1-1, with D unresolved. From germline, CDR1 is DFQATT and CDR2 SNEGSKA (reference sequence). V lost 5 bases and J lost 4, with 8 bases in between. This CDR3 has 11 residues. The CDR3 DNA follows: TGCAGTGCTGAATGGGGCACTGAAGCTTTCTTT. Protein product: CSAEWGTEAFF.

The genes are TRBV7-8 and TRBJ2-5, with unresolved D. The CDR3 sequence is 12 residues long. In germline, CDR1 is SGHVS, CDR2 FQNEAQ. V was pared by 4 bases and J by 5 bases, with 8 bases between. The CDR3 protein is CASSSSHETQYF. In DNA form, the CDR3 reads TGTGCCAGCAGCTCAAGTCACGAGACCCAGTACTTC.

This clone was observed at least ten times. This chain joins TRBV2 and TRBJ1-5; 10 bases line up with TRBD1. CDR1 and CDR2 from the germline V gene are SNHLY and FYNNEI. J was trimmed by 3 bases and V by 7 bases; bases with no gene match: 6. The CDR3 loop spans 15 amino acids. The CDR3 region has the DNA TGTGCCAGCAAACGACAGGGGGCGGACAATCAGCCCCAGCATTTT. This sequence encodes CASKRQGADNQPQHF.